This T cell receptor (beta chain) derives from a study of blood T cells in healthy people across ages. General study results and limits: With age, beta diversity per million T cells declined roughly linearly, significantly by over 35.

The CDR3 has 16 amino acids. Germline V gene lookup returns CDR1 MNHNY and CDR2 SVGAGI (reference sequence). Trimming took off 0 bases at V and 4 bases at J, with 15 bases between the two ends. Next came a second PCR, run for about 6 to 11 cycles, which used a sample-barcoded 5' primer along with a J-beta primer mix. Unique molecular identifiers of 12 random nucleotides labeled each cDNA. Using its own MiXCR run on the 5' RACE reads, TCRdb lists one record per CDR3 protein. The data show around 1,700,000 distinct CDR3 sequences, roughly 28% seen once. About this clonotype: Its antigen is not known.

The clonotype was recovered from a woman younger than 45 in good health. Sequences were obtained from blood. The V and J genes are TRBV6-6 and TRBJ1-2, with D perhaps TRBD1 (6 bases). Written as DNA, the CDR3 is TGTGCCAGCAGTTACTCGTTGGGGGGCGCAGGCTATGGCTACACCTTC. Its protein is CASSYSLGGAGYGYTF.